This TCR beta chain was captured by sequencing in a study of T cell repertoires in cytomegalovirus infection. Across the study: It was recently identified HLA-C-restricted and well-studied HLA-B-restricted CMV epitopes that the study used. It was the public TCR beta signatures that indicated both CMV infection and matching HLA type. The study's findings and limits: Cumulated frequencies of public TCR beta families served to identify carriers of CMV plus the relevant HLA.

The CDR3 contains 16 residues. Per the germline V gene, CDR1 is SGHVS and CDR2 is FQNEAQ. V dropped 6 bases and J dropped 1; count of bases not matched to a gene: 9. This clonotype was counted between two and nine times. What it binds is unknown. Each CDR3 protein is one row after TCRdb ran MiXCR on the reads. This sample yields 340,000 or so distinct CDR3 sequences, of which 20% to 25% are seen a single time; about an eighth belongs to the top ten. Specimen: cultured PBMCs, collected from culture after CMV antigen stimulation. The chain combines TRBV7-8 with TRBJ1-5; 7 bases fit TRBD1. The receptor's source is a human donor in good health (CMV status not recorded). Some clones in this sample may be carry-over from other donors' samples. The CDR3 sequence: CASSTRQGTSNQPQHF. DNA for the CDR3: TGTGCCAGCAGTACTAGACAGGGTACCAGCAATCAGCCCCAGCATTTT.